The subject of this entry is one TCR beta chain. Patients in Seattle were enrolled during active infection, then followed longitudinally. Germline V gene sequence: CDR1 LNHDA, CDR2 SQIVND (reference sequence). The junction had 1 base not matched to a gene; V was cut back by 3 bases and J by 3 bases. This CDR3 is 16 amino acids long. This record comes from a study of blood T cell repertoires in COVID-19. Whole-study context: From the United States, Italy and Spain came samples of acute and convalescent COVID-19. Sample material is recorded as cDNA or gDNA derived from T cells, B-cell-depleted T cells, or PBMCs.

In the original processing: The assay estimated nucleated cells by amplifying reference gene primers. Data came from immunoSEQ multiplex PCR; TCRdb stores just in-frame clones and leaves some out. V, J and clone size reflect that table, while D and trimming were determined from the DNA. The table lists some 140,000 clones, roughly 84% of them singletons. This TCR was sampled from a woman aged 55-69 years with COVID-19, enrolled during active disease. V usage is TRBV19 and J usage is TRBJ1-6, with 11 bases identical to TRBD1. Source material: peripheral blood. This CDR3 reads CASSMGTGGYNSPLHF. In DNA form, the CDR3 reads TGTGCCAGTAGTATGGGGACAGGGGGCTATAATTCACCCCTCCACTTT.